These T cell receptor beta chains were read from a single sample in a study of OX40 agonist ivuxolimab in advanced cancers. Assay: immunoSEQ multiplex PCR; the TCRdb copy retains only in-frame clones and omits some. This table holds 90,000 or so clones, roughly nine tenths found once. The specimen comprised CD4+ or CD8+ T cells sorted from blood, sampled in a trial of the OX40 agonist ivuxolimab. All receptors come from an adult with an advanced solid tumor such as melanoma, head and neck, liver or kidney cancer. CDR3s include the opening cysteine and the closing phenylalanine or tryptophan. Fields, in order: J gene, D gene, V gene, CDR3 protein. The D gene is left open where the match is weak.

TRBJ1-4	.	TRBV5-8	CASSLGQSYREKLFF
TRBJ2-7	TRBD2	TRBV19	CASSPGGYPYEQYF
TRBJ2-7	TRBD1	TRBV19	CASSIGTGSYEQYF
TRBJ2-1	TRBD2	TRBV4-1	CASKKTGGETYNEQFF
TRBJ2-5	.	TRBV23-1	CASSPRVGETQYF
TRBJ1-2	.	TRBV19	CASSPGRFYGYTF
TRBJ2-7	TRBD1	TRBV6-1	CASSEVQGALYEQYF
TRBJ1-1	.	TRBV6-5	CASSHDRENTEAFF
TRBJ2-5	TRBD2	TRBV6-1	CASSEYIAGGALRETQYF
TRBJ1-2	TRBD1	TRBV5-1	CASSLSQGGIDGYTF
TRBJ2-1	.	TRBV10-1	CASSEGGQEIYNEQFF
TRBJ1-1	.	TRBV6-5	CASRLTGGTEAFF
TRBJ2-1	.	TRBV19	CASARGNEQFF
TRBJ1-1	.	TRBV5-6	CASSLVPDEAFF
TRBJ2-3	.	TRBV11-2	CASSLRRSSGDTQYF
TRBJ2-5	TRBD2	TRBV27	CASSLSRGGETQYF
TRBJ1-4	.	TRBV4-1	CASGKGTNEKLFF
TRBJ1-1	.	TRBV6-5	CASSRGGGTEAFF
TRBJ2-3	TRBD2	TRBV27	CASTSTSGPTDTQYF
TRBJ1-2	.	TRBV27	CASSFSRGTPTGYTF
TRBJ1-1	TRBD1	TRBV5-1	CASSFPKGQGRGNTEAFF
TRBJ2-5	.	TRBV21-1	CASIPAKTLIQETQYF
TRBJ2-7	.	TRBV7-2	CASSASYEQYF
TRBJ1-1	.	TRBV7-9	CASSPNEAFF
TRBJ2-7	TRBD1	TRBV19	CARGDRAYEQYF
TRBJ1-4	.	TRBV15	CATSSPPGFNEKLFF
TRBJ2-2	.	TRBV15	CATSKGESDTGELFF
.	TRBD1	TRBV9	CASSAETGGIAYEQYF
TRBJ2-5	.	TRBV9	CASSTFDNQETQYF
TRBJ2-1	.	TRBV5-5	CASSLWGSYNEQFF
TRBJ1-5	.	TRBV27	CASSPGGLGQPQHF
TRBJ2-4	TRBD1	TRBV6-1	CASSETRTGLRNIQYF
TRBJ2-2	.	TRBV9	CASSVDAPGELFF
TRBJ2-2	.	TRBV10-1	CASGRYTGELFF
TRBJ1-2	.	TRBV29-1	CSVNREDYGYTF
TRBJ2-7	TRBD2	TRBV9	CASSVAGDYYEQYF
TRBJ2-3	.	TRBV27	CASSLVGGADTQYF
TRBJ2-6	.	TRBV5-6	CASSYGAGANVLTF
TRBJ2-2	TRBD1	TRBV27	CASSVRDSTGELFF
TRBJ2-5	TRBD2	TRBV4-1	CASSERDYPIETQYF
TRBJ1-5	.	TRBV6-6	CASSYKVGGQPQHF
TRBJ2-7	.	TRBV6-4	CASSPTYYSYEQYF
TRBJ1-4	.	TRBV9	CASSRGKVTVDEKLFF
TRBJ1-2	.	TRBV2	CASLSHLYGYTF
TRBJ2-7	TRBD1	TRBV5-1	CASSLRSDRGVGYEQYF
TRBJ1-2	.	TRBV19	CASSIGEGGVYGYTF
TRBJ2-1	.	TRBV6-6	CASSYGEREQFF
TRBJ1-2	.	TRBV27	CASSSSQSDRREDYGYTF
TRBJ2-5	TRBD2	TRBV7-9	CASSSPQASGSSQETQYF
TRBJ2-3	.	TRBV7-3	CASSLNGQGSRDTQYF
TRBJ1-1	.	TRBV19	CASWQAMNTEAFF
TRBJ2-3	TRBD1	TRBV10-1	CASSEFGTGAMDTQYF
TRBJ2-7	.	TRBV9	CASSAHRNTYEQYF
TRBJ1-1	TRBD1	TRBV6-5	CAVDRGRSATEAFF
TRBJ1-1	.	TRBV19	CATKWGGNTEAFF